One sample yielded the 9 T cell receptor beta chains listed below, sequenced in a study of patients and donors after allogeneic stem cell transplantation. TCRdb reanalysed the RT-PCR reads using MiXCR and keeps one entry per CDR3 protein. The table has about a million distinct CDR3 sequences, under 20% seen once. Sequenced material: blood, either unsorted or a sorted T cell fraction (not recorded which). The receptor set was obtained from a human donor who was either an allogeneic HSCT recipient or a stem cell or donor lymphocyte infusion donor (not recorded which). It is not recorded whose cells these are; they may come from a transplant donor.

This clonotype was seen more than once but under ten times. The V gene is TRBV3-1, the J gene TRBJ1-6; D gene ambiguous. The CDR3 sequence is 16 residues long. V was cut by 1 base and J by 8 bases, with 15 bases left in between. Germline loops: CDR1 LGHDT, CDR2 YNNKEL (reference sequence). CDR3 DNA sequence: TGTGCCAGCAGCCAAGGTCCGATGGTCCCATATTCACCCCTCCACTTT. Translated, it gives CASSQGPMVPYSPLHF. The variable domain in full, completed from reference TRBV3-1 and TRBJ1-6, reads DTAVSQTPKYLVTQMGNDKSIKCEQNLGHDTMYWYKQDSKKFLKIMFSYNNKELIINETVPNRFSPKSPDKAHLNLHINSLELGDSAVYFCASSQGPMVPYSPLHFGNGTRLTVT.

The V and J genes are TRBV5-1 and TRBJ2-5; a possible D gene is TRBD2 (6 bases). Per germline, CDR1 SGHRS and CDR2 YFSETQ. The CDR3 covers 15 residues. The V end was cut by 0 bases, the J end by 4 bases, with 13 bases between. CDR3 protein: CASSLGGLLRETQYF. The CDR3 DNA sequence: TGCGCCAGCAGCTTGGGGGGACTCCTCCGAGAGACCCAGTACTTC.

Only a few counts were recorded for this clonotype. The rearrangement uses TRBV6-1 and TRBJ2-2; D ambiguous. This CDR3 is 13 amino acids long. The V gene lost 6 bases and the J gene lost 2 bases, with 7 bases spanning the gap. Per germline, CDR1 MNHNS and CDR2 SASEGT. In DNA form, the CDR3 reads TGTGCCAGCAGAGGGCTTAACACCGGGGAGCTGTTTTTT. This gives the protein CASRGLNTGELFF.

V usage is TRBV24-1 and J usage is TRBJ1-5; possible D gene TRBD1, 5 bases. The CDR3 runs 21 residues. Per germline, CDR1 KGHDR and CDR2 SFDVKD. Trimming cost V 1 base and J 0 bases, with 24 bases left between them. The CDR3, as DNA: TGTGCCACCAGTGATTTCGGGACCCTAATCCGTAGGGCAAGTAGCAATCAGCCCCAGCATTTT. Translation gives CATSDFGTLIRRASSNQPQHF.

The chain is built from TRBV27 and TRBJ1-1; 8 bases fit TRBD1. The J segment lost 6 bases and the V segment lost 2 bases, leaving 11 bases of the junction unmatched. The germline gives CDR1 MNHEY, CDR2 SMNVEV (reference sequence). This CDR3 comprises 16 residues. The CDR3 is CASSLHTGGAVAEAFF. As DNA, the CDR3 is TGTGCCAGCAGTTTACACACAGGGGGTGCCGTCGCTGAAGCTTTCTTT.

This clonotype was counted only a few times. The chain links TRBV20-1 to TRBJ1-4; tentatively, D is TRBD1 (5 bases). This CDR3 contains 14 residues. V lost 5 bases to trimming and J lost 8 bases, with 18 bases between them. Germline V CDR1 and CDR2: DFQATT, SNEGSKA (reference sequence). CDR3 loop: CSALRTTPGEKLFF. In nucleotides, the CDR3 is TGCAGTGCTCTCCGGACAACCCCGGGGGAAAAACTGTTTTTT.

CDR3 residues: CASSLAYGGRADEQFF. CDR3 in DNA: TGTGCCAGCAGCTTAGCATACGGGGGGCGAGCCGATGAGCAGTTCTTC. The rearrangement uses TRBV7-9 and TRBJ2-1; D possibly corresponds to TRBD2 (7 bases). V lost 0 bases and J lost 8, with 17 bases in between. The CDR3 contains 16 residues. Germline loops: CDR1 SEHNR, CDR2 FQNEAQ (reference sequence).

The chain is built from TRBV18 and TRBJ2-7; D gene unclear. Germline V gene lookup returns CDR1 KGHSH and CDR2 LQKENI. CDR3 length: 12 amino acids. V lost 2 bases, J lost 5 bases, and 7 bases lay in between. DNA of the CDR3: TGTGCCAGCTCACCAGATGCTCACGAGCAGTACTTC. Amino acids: CASSPDAHEQYF.

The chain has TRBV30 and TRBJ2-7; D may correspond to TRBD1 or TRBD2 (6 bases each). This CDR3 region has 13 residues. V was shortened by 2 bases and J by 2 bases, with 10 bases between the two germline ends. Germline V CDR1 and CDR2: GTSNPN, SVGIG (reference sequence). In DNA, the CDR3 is TGTGCCTGGAGTCTCGGGGGCCCCTACGAGCAGTACTTC. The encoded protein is CAWSLGGPYEQYF.